The 30 T cell receptor beta chains reported below all come from one sample, sequenced in a study of cytomegalovirus exposure and HLA in healthy donors. Assay used: immunoSEQ multiplex PCR; TCRdb lists only in-frame clones, some missing. The sample shows some 340,000 clones, roughly 90% of them seen only once. Sequencing was carried out using PBMCs. These receptors came from a woman aged 30 to 39 in good health and CMV-seropositive.

The chain combines TRBV7-6 with TRBJ1-1; TRBD1 agrees at 9 bases. The CDR3 is made up of 14 amino acids. After removal of 6 bases from V and 4 bases from J, the junction contained 6 bases not matched to a gene. Germline V lookup: CDR1 SGHVS, CDR2 FNYEAQ. CDR3 DNA sequence: TGTGCCAGCAGTACAGGGGGCGCGAGCACTGAAGCTTTCTTT. Translated, it gives CASSTGGASTEAFF.

Remarks on this clone: The same CDR3 arises from other DNA sequences in this sample as well. The V and J genes are TRBV18 and TRBJ2-7; no clear D. V was clipped by 3 bases and J by 0 bases, with 9 bases between them. The germline V gene has CDR1 KGHSH and CDR2 LQKENI. CDR3 size: 14 residues. The CDR3 protein is CASSPQASSYEQYF. The DNA of the CDR3 is TGTGCCAGCTCACCCCAAGCCTCCTCCTACGAGCAGTACTTC. Filled out from reference TRBV18 and TRBJ2-7, the complete variable domain reads NAGVMQNPRHLVRRRGQEARLRCSPMKGHSHVYWYRQLPEEGLKFMVYLQKENIIDESGMPKERFSAEFPKEGPSILRIQQVVRGDSAAYFCASSPQASSYEQYFGPGTRLTVT.

The V and J genes are TRBV19 and TRBJ1-2; 8 bases align to TRBD1. V dropped 3 bases and J dropped 2; count of bases not matched to a gene: 5. The CDR3 has 15 residues. Germline CDR1 and CDR2: LNHDA and SQIVND (reference sequence). Written as DNA, the CDR3 is TGTGCCAGTAGTATTGCGGGACAGGAGAACTATGGCTACACCTTC. This translates into CASSIAGQENYGYTF.

The chain combines TRBV28 with TRBJ2-4, with TRBD2 as a possible D gene (5 bases). CDR1 is MDHEN, CDR2 SYDVKM, per germline. The germline V and J ends were trimmed by 7 bases and 2 bases, with 12 bases remaining between them. The CDR3 runs 14 residues. The CDR3 region is CASTEAGTKNIQYF. CDR3 DNA: TGTGCCAGCACCGAAGCCGGGACCAAAAACATTCAGTACTTC.

This chain uses TRBV29-1 with TRBJ2-1; 11 positions agree with TRBD2. V lost 6 bases, J lost 7 bases, and 5 bases stayed unmatched. This CDR3 comprises 13 residues. Germline V gene data show CDR1 as SQVTM and CDR2 as ANQGSEA. The CDR3 spells CSVGGLAANEQFF. The CDR3 DNA follows: TGCAGCGTCGGGGGACTAGCGGCTAATGAGCAGTTCTTC.

This rearrangement joins TRBV28 to TRBJ1-4, with 8 positions matching TRBD1. Per germline, CDR1 MDHEN and CDR2 SYDVKM. This CDR3 is built from 16 residues. Unmatched junction bases numbered 14, after V lost 6 bases and J lost 8 bases. The CDR3 sequence: CASSQGTGGEEEKLFF. CDR3 nucleotide sequence: TGTGCCAGCAGCCAAGGGACAGGCGGCGAAGAGGAAAAACTGTTTTTT.

J is TRBJ1-5 and V is TRBV5-3, with a tentative D call TRBD1 (5 bases). TRBV5-3 is treated as an ORF (open reading frame) with a function not yet certain. The CDR3 runs to 18 residues. V was trimmed by 5 bases and J by 0 bases, leaving 21 bases between them. CDR3 protein: CARRKGTAERHSNQPQHF. In nucleotides, the CDR3 is TGTGCCAGAAGAAAGGGGACGGCAGAAAGGCATAGCAATCAGCCCCAGCATTTT.

CDR3 bases: TGCAGTGCTCCCGACTTCTATGGCTACACCTTC. Residues: CSAPDFYGYTF. The chain has TRBV20-1 and TRBJ1-2; D gene unclear. The CDR3 spans 11 residues. V lost 5 bases to trimming and J lost 4 bases, with 8 bases between them. The germline gives CDR1 DFQATT, CDR2 SNEGSKA (reference sequence).

The genes are TRBV28 and TRBJ1-1; 7 bases are a match to TRBD1. V lost 2 bases, J lost 0 bases, and 3 bases stayed unmatched. The CDR3 consists of 15 residues. Germline V lookup: CDR1 MDHEN, CDR2 SYDVKM. The CDR3 here is CASSLPTGLNTEAFF. CDR3 coding DNA: TGTGCCAGCAGTTTACCGACAGGGCTGAACACTGAAGCTTTCTTT. Using reference TRBV28 and TRBJ1-1 for the parts outside the CDR3, the full variable domain is DVKVTQSSRYLVKRTGEKVFLECVQDMDHENMFWYRQDPGLGLRLIYFSYDVKMKEKGDIPEGYSVSREKKERFSLILESASTNQTSMYLCASSLPTGLNTEAFFGQGTRLTVV.

The chain links TRBV5-8 to TRBJ1-2; no reliable D call. This CDR3 is 16 amino acids long. Germline CDR1 and CDR2: SGHTS and YDEGEE. Trimming shortened V by 2 bases and J by 3 bases, and 17 bases separated the two germline ends. CDR3 protein: CASSFDDSRRYYGYTF. The CDR3 DNA reads as TGTGCCAGCAGCTTCGACGACTCTAGACGGTACTATGGCTACACCTTC.

The chain joins TRBV30 to TRBJ1-2; possible D gene TRBD1, 5 bases. The CDR3 is 12 residues long. Deletions cut 0 bases from V and 8 bases from J, with 10 bases between. Germline loops: CDR1 GTSNPN, CDR2 SVGIG (reference sequence). DNA of the CDR3: TGTGCCTGGAGTGTTGGACAACGAGGCTACACCTTC. Its protein product is CAWSVGQRGYTF. Full variable domain (missing parts from reference TRBV30 and TRBJ1-2): SQTIHQWPATLVQPVGSPLSLECTVEGTSNPNLYWYRQAAGRGLQLLFYSVGIGQISSEVPQNLSASRPQDRQFILSSKKLLLSDSGFYLCAWSVGQRGYTFGSGTRLTVV.

This clone showed up just once. The chain employs TRBV6-5 and TRBJ2-5; tentative D call: TRBD2 (5 bases). The CDR3 has 14 residues. Germline V gene sequence: CDR1 MNHEY, CDR2 SVGAGI. V lost 5 bases to trimming and J lost 2 bases, with 12 bases between them. The chain's CDR3 is CASSGMTGQETQYF. The CDR3 DNA sequence: TGTGCCAGCAGTGGAATGACGGGGCAAGAGACCCAGTACTTC.

V is TRBV4-1 and J is TRBJ2-7; 9 bases are a match to TRBD1. The V gene end was trimmed by 4 bases and the J gene end by 6 bases; junction bases not matched to a gene: 4. Per the germline V gene, CDR1 is MGHRA and CDR2 is YSYEKL. CDR3 length: 13 residues. The CDR3 spells CASSRMTGGEQYF. CDR3 DNA sequence: TGCGCCAGCAGCCGAATGACAGGGGGCGAGCAGTACTTC.

Comments on this clone: Other DNA sequences within the sample encode an identical CDR3. The chain links TRBV6-6 to TRBJ1-5, with a possible D match to TRBD1 (6 bases). Germline V gives CDR1 MNHNY, CDR2 SVGAGI (reference sequence). The CDR3 contains 14 residues. The V end was cut by 8 bases, the J end by 3 bases, with 14 bases between. Here the CDR3 DNA reads TGTGCCAGCCGCGGAGGGGGGGTCAATCAGCCCCAGCATTTT. Protein: CASRGGGVNQPQHF.

The J gene is TRBJ2-3, the V gene TRBV5-8; the match to TRBD1 covers 7 bases. The CDR3 runs 13 residues. J was trimmed by 7 bases and V by 4 bases; bases with no gene match: 6. Germline CDR1 is SGHTS and CDR2 is YDEGEE. The CDR3 region has the DNA TGTGCCAGCAGCCCTGACAGGGCTCATACGCAGTATTTT. The encoded protein is CASSPDRAHTQYF.

This chain links TRBV10-3 with TRBJ1-6; no reliable D call. CDR1 is ENHRY, CDR2 SYGVKD, per germline. The V and J ends lost 0 bases and 0 bases respectively, with 9 bases between them. The CDR3 consists of 17 residues. The CDR3 DNA reads TGTGCCATCAGTGAGTCTCTGGGAAGCTCCTATAATTCACCCCTCCACTTT. Translating it yields CAISESLGSSYNSPLHF.

This rearrangement joins TRBV27 to TRBJ2-3; D might be TRBD2 (6 bases). Trimming removed 6 bases at V and 2 bases at J, with 15 bases between. The CDR3 totals 15 residues. CDR1 is MNHEY and CDR2 is SMNVEV in the germline V gene (reference sequence). As DNA, the CDR3 is TGTGCCAGCAGAAACCGGGACTTAGACACAGATACGCAGTATTTT. Encoded protein: CASRNRDLDTDTQYF.

This sequence joins TRBV4-3 and TRBJ1-5; possible D gene TRBD1, 5 bases. Deletions cut 0 bases from V and 3 bases from J, with 9 bases between. CDR1 and CDR2 from the germline V gene are LGHNA and YSLEER. The CDR3 loop spans 15 amino acids. The CDR3 nucleotides read TGCGCCAGCAGCCAAGATTCAGGGTACAATCAGCCCCAGCATTTT. Amino acid sequence: CASSQDSGYNQPQHF.

The chain has TRBV11-2 and TRBJ2-3; D remains ambiguous. Trimming removed 7 bases at V and 4 bases at J, with 9 bases between. CDR3 length: 12 amino acids. Germline V lookup: CDR1 SGHAT, CDR2 FQNNGV. CDR3 DNA: TGTGCCAGCAACCCTGGATCAGATACGCAGTATTTT. This translates into CASNPGSDTQYF.

V gene TRBV6-1 combines with J gene TRBJ2-3; D assignment may be TRBD1 or TRBD2 (5 bases each). CDR1 and CDR2 from the germline V gene are MNHNS and SASEGT. Trimming took 5 bases from V and 3 from J, leaving 12 bases between them. The CDR3 runs 14 residues. CDR3 DNA sequence: TGTGCCAGCAGTCCGGGACGCCGAACAGATACGCAGTATTTT. Its translation: CASSPGRRTDTQYF.

Of note for this clone: This sample also contains other DNA sequences that code for the same CDR3. The rearrangement links TRBV28 to TRBJ2-3; D not certain. CDR1 is MDHEN and CDR2 is SYDVKM in the germline V gene. This CDR3 contains 11 residues. V was trimmed by 4 bases and J by 2 bases, leaving 1 base between them. CDR3 sequence (DNA): TGTGCCAGCAGTTACACAGATACGCAGTATTTT. It is translated as CASSYTDTQYF.

CDR3 sequence reads: CASSDSFSRGSPLHF. The CDR3 region has the DNA TGTGCCAGCAGTGACTCTTTCAGCCGCGGTTCACCCCTCCACTTT. The chain recombines TRBV6-4 with TRBJ1-6, with no clear D. V shed 0 bases and J shed 9 bases, with 12 bases lying between them. CDR3 length: 15 amino acids. Germline V gives CDR1 MRHNA, CDR2 SNTAGT.

The chain employs TRBV7-2 and TRBJ2-7; D gene ambiguous. The CDR3 is 14 residues long. CDR1 and CDR2 from the germline V gene are SGHTA and FQGNSA. Trimming cost V 1 base and J 6 bases, with 13 bases left between them. The CDR3 coding sequence is TGTGCCAGCAGCTTAGTTCTAAAACCGGGCGAGCAGTACTTC. It specifies CASSLVLKPGEQYF.

The chain couples TRBV15 to TRBJ1-2; D is undetermined. The CDR3 extends over 14 amino acids. The germline V and J ends were trimmed by 1 base and 3 bases, with 9 bases remaining between them. Germline CDR1 and CDR2: LNHNV and YYDKDF (reference sequence). CDR3 residues: CATSRGQEDYGYTF. In nucleotides, the CDR3 is TGTGCCACCAGCAGAGGTCAGGAAGACTATGGCTACACCTTC.

The chain joins TRBV4-2 to TRBJ1-6; the D is unclear. V lost 0 bases and J lost 0, with 15 bases in between. This CDR3 is built from 19 residues. Germline CDR1 reads LGHNA; CDR2 reads YNFKEQ. CDR3 residues: CASSQDPPTASSYNSPLHF. The CDR3 DNA reads TGTGCCAGCAGCCAAGATCCTCCCACCGCGAGCTCCTATAATTCACCCCTCCACTTT.

This sequence joins TRBV28 and TRBJ2-7; possibly TRBD2 for D (6 bases). Germline V lookup: CDR1 MDHEN, CDR2 SYDVKM. Trimming removed 3 bases from V and 0 bases from J, with 15 bases in between. This CDR3 region has 16 residues. The CDR3 protein is CASSLPRDFSSYEQYF. The DNA for the CDR3 is TGTGCCAGCAGTTTGCCCCGGGACTTCAGCTCCTACGAGCAGTACTTC.

The chain recombines TRBV9 with TRBJ2-1; the match to TRBD2 covers 13 bases. With V trimmed by 2 bases and J by 0 bases, 5 bases remained unmatched. Germline V gene data show CDR1 as SGDLS and CDR2 as YYNGEE. The CDR3 is 18 amino acids. The CDR3 sequence: CASSVGTSGKSSYNEQFF. Written as DNA, the CDR3 is TGTGCCAGCAGCGTGGGGACTAGCGGGAAGAGCTCCTACAATGAGCAGTTCTTC.

The chain employs TRBV7-2 and TRBJ1-2; 7 bases are shared with TRBD1. The CDR3 covers 16 residues. The ends lost 5 bases at V and 4 bases at J; junction bases unmatched: 13. Germline lookup yields CDR1 SGHTA and CDR2 FQGNSA. The CDR3 DNA is TGTGCCAGCAGCCCAATGGGGGCAGGGGGGGGCTATGGCTACACCTTC. Amino acid sequence: CASSPMGAGGGYGYTF.

This clone has just one count. The chain couples TRBV2 to TRBJ1-2; a weak D match, TRBD1 (5 bases). V lost 11 bases, J lost 4 bases, and 17 bases lay in between. The germline V gene encodes CDR1 SNHLY and CDR2 FYNNEI. The CDR3 covers 13 residues. CDR3 bases: TGTGCCCCAGCACCGTCGAGGGGCTATGGCTACACCTTC. Its protein is CAPAPSRGYGYTF.

The V call is TRBV9, the J call TRBJ2-5; D uncertain. V was cut by 0 bases and J by 4 bases, with 10 bases left in between. Per the germline V gene, CDR1 is SGDLS and CDR2 is YYNGEE. CDR3 size: 14 residues. CDR3 nucleotides: TGTGCCAGCAGCGTAGGACTGGCCCCAGAGACCCAGTACTTC. As protein: CASSVGLAPETQYF. Supplemented by reference TRBV9 and TRBJ2-5, the full variable domain reads DSGVTQTPKHLITATGQRVTLRCSPRSGDLSVYWYQQSLDQGLQFLIQYYNGEERAKGNILERFSAQQFPDLHSELNLSSLELGDSALYFCASSVGLAPETQYFGPGTRLLVL.